These 23 T cell receptor beta chains were all obtained from the same sample, sequenced in a study of identical twins. A single record per CDR3 protein comes from TCRdb applying MiXCR to the 5' RACE reads. The sample shows 420,000 or so distinct CDR3 sequences, about 18% of them seen only once. The sequenced material came from naive T cells sorted from blood. Every receptor here comes from a man aged 45-60 years in good health.

This clonotype was observed at least ten times. This chain uses TRBV14 with TRBJ2-2; TRBD1 might be the D (5 bases). There are 14 residues in the CDR3. Germline values: CDR1 SGHDN, CDR2 FVKESK. Trimming shortened V by 3 bases and J by 4 bases, and 9 bases separated the two germline ends. CDR3 bases: TGTGCCAGCAGCCAGCAGGGTGGCACCGGGGAGCTGTTTTTT. This sequence encodes CASSQQGGTGELFF.

This clonotype appeared a few times. V and J are TRBV27 and TRBJ2-1; 13 nucleotides line up with TRBD2. V lost 4 bases to trimming and J lost 7 bases; unmatched junction nucleotides: 13. The CDR3 covers 18 residues. Germline V lookup: CDR1 MNHEY, CDR2 SMNVEV (reference sequence). As DNA, the CDR3 is TGTGCCAGCAGTTCAACTACCTCCGGGACTAGCGGGAAGAATGAGCAGTTCTTC. Its translation: CASSSTTSGTSGKNEQFF.

The chain combines TRBV5-1 with TRBJ2-1; 8 bases agree with TRBD2. CDR3 size: 14 residues. V shed 3 bases and J 12 bases; nucleotides not matched to a gene: 11. CDR1 is SGHRS and CDR2 is YFSETQ in the germline V gene. The CDR3 coding sequence is TGCGCCAGCAGCTCCCCGGGGGGGGAAGAGGGGCAGTTCTTC. Its translation: CASSSPGGEEGQFF.

This clonotype was counted only a few times. The V call is TRBV20-1, the J call TRBJ1-5; D remains unclear. The germline CDR1 and CDR2 sequences are DFQATT and SNEGSKA (reference sequence). V lost 4 bases, J lost 5 bases, and 12 bases lay in between. The CDR3 spans 13 residues. CDR3 loop: CSAIVWGYQPQHF. CDR3 DNA sequence: TGCAGTGCTATCGTGTGGGGTTATCAGCCCCAGCATTTT.

This clonotype appeared many times. The chain has TRBV6-2 or TRBV6-3 and TRBJ2-1; 7 bases line up with TRBD2. Per the germline V gene, CDR1 is MNHEY and CDR2 is SVGEGT. The CDR3 sequence is 15 residues long. The V gene end was trimmed by 10 bases and the J gene end by 4 bases; junction bases not matched to a gene: 13. The CDR3 loop reads CAIGRSLAAYNEQFF. DNA of the CDR3: TGTGCCATAGGGAGATCTCTAGCGGCTTACAATGAGCAGTTCTTC.

There are a few counts of this clonotype. This chain uses TRBV4-3 with TRBJ1-2, with D uncertain. The CDR3 is 15 amino acids. Germline-derived CDR1 and CDR2 are LGHNA and YSLEER. V lost 0 bases and J lost 8, with 16 bases in between. This CDR3 is CASSQDKGPTRGYTF. The CDR3 bases are TGCGCCAGCAGCCAAGATAAAGGCCCCACCCGGGGCTACACCTTC.

This clonotype occurred a few times. This chain uses TRBV14 with TRBJ2-7; D is uncertain. The CDR3 is 12 residues long. V lost 4 bases and J 6 bases, leaving 10 bases between the germline ends. Germline CDR1 is SGHDN and CDR2 is FVKESK. CDR3 in DNA: TGTGCCAGCAGCCGAGGCATTAGCGAGCAGTACTTC. Protein: CASSRGISEQYF. Combining the CDR3 with reference TRBV14 and TRBJ2-7 gives the whole variable domain EAGVTQFPSHSVIEKGQTVTLRCDPISGHDNLYWYRRVMGKEIKFLLHFVKESKQDESGMPNNRFLAERTGGTYSTLKVQPAELEDSGVYFCASSRGISEQYFGPGTRLTVT.

This clonotype has at least ten counts. V usage is TRBV20-1 and J usage is TRBJ2-7; D remains unclear. The germline V and J ends were trimmed by 1 base and 3 bases, with 10 bases remaining between them. The length of the CDR3 is 13 residues. Looked up from germline, CDR1 is DFQATT and CDR2 is SNEGSKA (reference sequence). DNA of the CDR3: TGCAGTGCTAGAGGGCTCACCGGCTACGAGCAGTACTTC. Protein sequence: CSARGLTGYEQYF.

This clonotype was detected only once. The chain links TRBV12-3 or TRBV12-4 to TRBJ2-6; no reliable D call. V dropped 3 bases and J dropped 4 bases, with 10 bases sitting between them. This CDR3 comprises 15 residues. In nucleotides, the CDR3 is TGTGCCAGCAGTTTTGGTCTAACGGGGGCCAACGTCCTGACTTTC. Translated, it gives CASSFGLTGANVLTF.

This clonotype was counted at least ten times. The chain recombines TRBV20-1 with TRBJ2-7, with D possibly matching TRBD2 (6 bases). Germline CDR1 and CDR2: DFQATT and SNEGSKA (reference sequence). Trimming left V 6 bases short and J 5 bases short, with 17 bases between. The CDR3 consists of 13 residues. In DNA form, the CDR3 reads TGCAGTGCCACGGGAGCCCGACGGAACGAGCAGTACTTC. It yields the protein CSATGARRNEQYF.

This clonotype was observed a few times. CDR3 DNA: TGTGCCAGCAGCCAAATTGGAAGGTCAGGCACTGAAGCTTTCTTT. This sequence encodes CASSQIGRSGTEAFF. The chain carries TRBV4-2 and TRBJ1-1; no firm D call. The germline V and J ends were trimmed by 2 bases and 4 bases, with 14 bases remaining between them. The germline V gene encodes CDR1 LGHNA and CDR2 YNFKEQ. The CDR3 sequence is 15 residues long.

The chain joins TRBV14 to TRBJ2-7; the match to TRBD1 covers 7 bases. CDR1 and CDR2 (germline): SGHDN, FVKESK. After removal of 2 bases from V and 2 bases from J, the junction contained 3 bases not matched to a gene. The CDR3 runs 14 residues. The CDR3 bases are TGTGCCAGCAGCCAACCCGGGACAGCCTACGAGCAGTACTTC. Translating gives CASSQPGTAYEQYF.

This clonotype appeared many times. V and J are TRBV12-3 or TRBV12-4 and TRBJ1-1, with 7 bases lining up with TRBD1. The CDR3 runs 14 residues. Trimming took 4 bases from V and 8 from J; bases not matched to a gene: 10. The CDR3 is CASSSGGIRGEAFF. The CDR3 bases are TGTGCCAGCAGTTCAGGGGGGATTCGGGGGGAAGCTTTCTTT.

The gene calls are TRBV12-3 or TRBV12-4 and TRBJ2-5; D gene uncertain. The CDR3 loop spans 13 amino acids. V gave up 4 bases and J gave up 1 base, with 7 bases separating them. CDR3 protein: CASSSRTQETQYF. CDR3 sequence (DNA): TGTGCCAGCAGTTCCAGGACCCAAGAGACCCAGTACTTC.

This clonotype was seen at least ten times. The chain uses TRBV12-3 or TRBV12-4 and TRBJ2-2; 7 bases agree with TRBD1. The V gene end was trimmed by 6 bases and the J gene end by 4 bases; junction bases not matched to a gene: 2. CDR3 length: 13 amino acids. In DNA form, the CDR3 reads TGTGCCAGCAGCTGGACAGGCACCGGGGAGCTGTTTTTT. It yields the protein CASSWTGTGELFF.

This clonotype was counted ten times or more. The rearrangement uses TRBV24-1 and TRBJ2-2, with TRBD2 as a possible D gene (5 bases). Trimming stripped 1 base from V and 11 bases from J, with 10 bases between. Looked up from germline, CDR1 is KGHDR and CDR2 is SFDVKD. There are 13 residues in the CDR3. The CDR3, as DNA: TGTGCCACCAGTGATTTCCAGGAGGAAGAGCTGTTTTTT. The encoded protein is CATSDFQEEELFF.

The chain is built from TRBV20-1 and TRBJ2-3, with D perhaps TRBD1 (5 bases). Germline CDR1 DFQATT, CDR2 SNEGSKA (reference sequence). This CDR3 is 14 amino acids long. V was trimmed by 5 bases and J by 0 bases, leaving 12 bases between them. The CDR3 nucleotides are TGCAGTGCTTCCAGACAGTCTAGCACAGATACGCAGTATTTT. The encoded protein is CSASRQSSTDTQYF.

The rearrangement links TRBV29-1 to TRBJ2-1, with a possible D match to TRBD2 (6 bases). Deletions cut 6 bases from V and 4 bases from J, with 19 bases between. The V gene's germline CDR1 is SQVTM and CDR2 ANQGSEA. This CDR3 comprises 15 residues. CDR3 in amino acids: CSVREGGQGYNEQFF. The CDR3 DNA is TGCAGCGTCCGCGAAGGAGGGCAGGGTTACAATGAGCAGTTCTTC.

This clonotype was recorded at least ten times. This chain links TRBV10-3 with TRBJ2-1; TRBD2 agrees at 14 bases. The CDR3 spans 18 residues. From germline, CDR1 is ENHRY and CDR2 SYGVKD. With V trimmed by 4 bases and J by 4 bases, 9 bases remained unmatched. CDR3 in amino acids: CAISGRGLAGGVYNEQFF. The CDR3 DNA reads as TGTGCCATCAGTGGGAGAGGACTAGCGGGGGGAGTTTACAATGAGCAGTTCTTC.

The V and J genes are TRBV5-1 and TRBJ2-1; TRBD2 agrees at 10 bases. J lost 4 bases, V lost 1 base, and 11 bases had no gene match. CDR1 and CDR2 (germline): SGHRS, YFSETQ. The CDR3 is made up of 18 amino acids. The CDR3 protein is CASSLPLPGLAKYNEQFF. The CDR3 nucleotides read TGCGCCAGCAGCTTGCCTCTCCCGGGACTAGCGAAATACAATGAGCAGTTCTTC.

This clonotype was seen a few times. The CDR3 nucleotides are TGTGCCAGCAGCTCTGATGGGCAGGCTCTTGGCTATGGCTACACCTTC. It yields the protein CASSSDGQALGYGYTF. The gene calls are TRBV21-1 and TRBJ1-2. TRBV21-1 is recorded as a pseudogene. CDR3 length: 16 residues.

The chain couples TRBV28 to TRBJ1-3; D gene ambiguous. The CDR3 is made up of 16 amino acids. Germline V gives CDR1 MDHEN, CDR2 SYDVKM. Trimming took off 8 bases at V and 0 bases at J, with 17 bases between the two ends. The CDR3 region is CASVKAPHNSGNTIYF. In nucleotides, the CDR3 is TGTGCCAGCGTAAAGGCTCCCCATAACTCTGGAAACACCATATATTTT.

This chain connects TRBV7-6 to TRBJ2-7; D possibly corresponds to TRBD2 (7 bases). The germline V gene encodes CDR1 SGHVS and CDR2 FNYEAQ. This CDR3 is 15 amino acids long. The V end was cut by 2 bases, the J end by 3 bases, with 14 bases between. As DNA, the CDR3 is TGTGCCAGCAGCTTATCGGGGGGCATGAGCTACGAGCAGTACTTC. Translation: CASSLSGGMSYEQYF. The full variable domain, rest sourced from reference TRBV7-6 and TRBJ2-7, is GAGVSQSPRYKVTKRGQDVALRCDPISGHVSLYWYRQALGQGPEFLTYFNYEAQQDKSGLPNDRFSAERPEGSISTLTIQRTEQRDSAMYRCASSLSGGMSYEQYFGPGTRLTVT.